Listed below are T cell receptor beta chains from one sample, sequenced in a study of blood T cell repertoires in COVID-19. Measured with immunoSEQ multiplex PCR; TCRdb has only the in-frame clones, and not every one. The sample lists tens of thousands of clones; approximately 91% were seen once. The sample was peripheral blood. The receptor set was obtained from a man in his fifties or sixties with acute or convalescent COVID-19. Each CDR3 is given with its conserved first and last residue. The D gene is left open where the match is weak. Clone size is shown for a subset of rows, as once, few, many or a class of expanded clone.

d_gene	j_gene	v_gene	abundance	CDR3aa	CDR3nt
NA	TRBJ1-5	TRBV6-1	NA	CASSERSRGGNQPQHF	TGTGCCAGCAGTGAAAGGAGCAGGGGAGGCAATCAGCCCCAGCATTTT
TRBD1	TRBJ1-3	TRBV5-1	NA	CASSGGTGSGNTIYF	TGCGCCAGCAGCGGGGGGACAGGCTCTGGAAACACCATATATTTT
NA	TRBJ2-4	TRBV4-2	NA	CASSQNRDVRVGNIQYF	TGTGCCAGCAGCCAAAACCGAGATGTGAGGGTAGGGAACATTCAGTACTTC
TRBD2	TRBJ2-1	TRBV11-3	NA	CASSLDASSGRRGEQFF	TGTGCCAGCAGCTTAGATGCCTCGAGCGGGAGGCGAGGTGAGCAGTTCTTC
NA	TRBJ1-3	TRBV19	NA	CASSPRGQPRYAGNTIYF	TGTGCCAGTAGTCCCCGTGGGCAGCCTCGGTACGCTGGAAACACCATATATTTT
NA	TRBJ2-1	TRBV12-3/TRBV12-4	NA	CASSSDNEQFF	TGTGCCAGCAGTTCTGACAATGAGCAGTTCTTC
TRBD2	TRBJ2-1	TRBV28	NA	CASSLIRIAGGNNEQFF	TGTGCCAGCAGCCTTATTAGAATAGCGGGAGGGAACAATGAGCAGTTCTTC
NA	TRBJ2-7	TRBV30	once	CAWRSLSYEQYF	TGTGCCTGGAGAAGTCTCAGCTACGAGCAGTACTTC
TRBD2	TRBJ2-7	TRBV28	NA	CASSSLLGLAGGPSEQYF	TGTGCCAGCAGTTCCTTACTGGGACTAGCGGGAGGGCCCAGCGAGCAGTACTTC
NA	TRBJ1-6	TRBV4-3	few	CASSQLPGQMNSPLHF	TGCGCCAGCAGCCAATTGCCGGGACAAATGAATTCACCCCTCCACTTT
NA	TRBJ2-7	TRBV7-2	NA	CASSSYSGLSYEQYF	TGTGCCAGCAGCTCTTATAGCGGCCTCTCCTACGAGCAGTACTTC
TRBD1	TRBJ2-5	TRBV12-5	NA	CASGLFGTGSGETQYF	TGTGCTAGTGGGCTATTCGGGACAGGGAGTGGAGAGACCCAGTACTTC
NA	TRBJ2-7	TRBV9	NA	CASSAQGQALGEQYF	TGTGCCAGCAGCGCCCAGGGGCAGGCTTTAGGGGAGCAGTACTTC
NA	TRBJ1-1	TRBV5-8	NA	CASRSTMDRGGSTEAFF	TGTGCCAGCAGGAGTACCATGGATCGGGGGGGGAGCACTGAAGCTTTCTTT
NA	TRBJ1-2	TRBV7-2	NA	CASSLARGTNYGYTF	TGTGCCAGCAGCTTAGCCAGGGGAACCAACTATGGCTACACCTTC
NA	TRBJ2-1	TRBV7-3	few	CASSLLHNEQFF	TGTGCCAGCAGCCTCCTCCACAATGAGCAGTTCTTC
NA	TRBJ1-5	TRBV7-2	NA	CASSLDQGDHQPQHF	TGTGCCAGCAGCTTAGACCAGGGTGATCATCAGCCCCAGCATTTT
NA	TRBJ1-1	TRBV7-2	NA	CASSLVWGRTEAFF	TGTGCCAGCAGCTTAGTCTGGGGGCGTACTGAAGCTTTCTTT
TRBD1	TRBJ1-5	TRBV28	NA	CASSLSGQGNQPQHF	TGTGCCAGCAGTTTATCTGGACAGGGTAATCAGCCCCAGCATTTT
NA	TRBJ1-2	TRBV6-5	NA	CASGPSGYGYTF	TGTGCCAGCGGACCAAGCGGCTATGGCTACACCTTC
TRBD2	TRBJ2-1	TRBV11-3	NA	CASSPHPGTSGRVMYNEQFF	TGTGCCAGCAGCCCCCATCCGGGGACTAGCGGGAGGGTAATGTACAATGAGCAGTTCTTC
NA	TRBJ1-5	TRBV27	NA	CASAGQPQHF	TGTGCCAGCGCAGGCCAGCCCCAGCATTTT
TRBD1	TRBJ1-2	TRBV3-1/TRBV3-2	NA	CASSPRYPGTGDGYTF	TGTGCCAGCAGCCCTCGATACCCTGGGACAGGGGATGGCTACACCTTC
TRBD2	TRBJ2-7	TRBV7-9	NA	CASSSFLAGGSYEQYF	TGTGCCAGCAGCTCCTTTTTAGCGGGCGGATCCTACGAGCAGTACTTC
TRBD2	TRBJ2-1	TRBV18	NA	CASSPPAGSSYNEQFF	TGTGCCAGCTCACCACCAGCGGGAAGCTCCTACAATGAGCAGTTCTTC
TRBD2	TRBJ2-7	TRBV5-1	NA	CASSLGLAGAGEQYF	TGCGCCAGCAGCCTGGGACTAGCGGGAGCGGGCGAGCAGTACTTC
TRBD2	TRBJ2-1	TRBV29-1	NA	CSVEDPSSGYPYNEQFF	TGCAGCGTTGAGGATCCGAGTAGCGGGTATCCCTACAATGAGCAGTTCTTC
NA	TRBJ1-1	TRBV7-6	NA	CASSLALGAEAFF	TGTGCCAGCAGCTTAGCGTTGGGAGCTGAAGCTTTCTTT
NA	TRBJ1-1	TRBV25-1	NA	CASSDLGRVNTEAFF	TGTGCCAGCAGTGATTTGGGCAGGGTGAACACTGAAGCTTTCTTT
TRBD1	TRBJ1-4	TRBV6-4	once	CASSQTGGDEKLFF	TGTGCCAGCAGTCAGACAGGGGGGGATGAAAAACTGTTTTTT
NA	TRBJ2-3	TRBV29-1	NA	CSVNGGDTQYF	TGCAGCGTTAACGGGGGAGATACGCAGTATTTT
TRBD1	TRBJ1-1	TRBV4-3	NA	CASSHSYETGAFF	TGCGCCAGCAGCCATTCATACGAGACAGGGGCTTTCTTT
NA	TRBJ1-1	TRBV27	NA	CASRPGGDTEAFF	TGTGCCAGCAGACCCGGAGGGGACACTGAAGCTTTCTTT
NA	TRBJ2-5	TRBV19	NA	CASSISAGPQETQYF	TGTGCCAGTAGTATTAGTGCAGGGCCCCAAGAGACCCAGTACTTC
TRBD1	TRBJ2-1	TRBV6-1	few	CASSEITGGYNEQFF	TGTGCCAGCAGTGAAATAACAGGGGGTTACAATGAGCAGTTCTTC
NA	TRBJ1-3	TRBV29-1	NA	CSVGEGRSGNTIYF	TGCAGCGTTGGAGAGGGCCGCTCTGGAAACACCATATATTTT
NA	TRBJ2-5	TRBV11-2	NA	CASNRLGGGFHQETQYF	TGTGCCAGCAACAGGTTGGGTGGGGGGTTTCACCAAGAGACCCAGTACTTC
NA	TRBJ1-1	TRBV7-3	NA	CASSLFGPPDGYTEAFF	TGTGCCAGCAGCCTTTTTGGGCCCCCCGACGGCTACACTGAAGCTTTCTTT
TRBD1	TRBJ2-5	TRBV27	NA	CASSARGQGETQYF	TGTGCCAGCAGCGCCCGAGGACAGGGGGAGACCCAGTACTTC
NA	TRBJ1-1	TRBV4-1	NA	CASSQDRAAGDTEAFF	TGCGCCAGCAGCCAAGATAGGGCCGCGGGGGACACTGAAGCTTTCTTT
TRBD2	TRBJ2-7	TRBV6-6	NA	CASSPTGDPSGTYEQYF	TGTGCCAGCAGTCCAACAGGGGACCCTAGCGGGACCTACGAGCAGTACTTC
TRBD1	TRBJ1-1	TRBV29-1	NA	CSVGTGPEAFF	TGCAGCGTCGGGACAGGCCCTGAAGCTTTCTTT
TRBD2	TRBJ2-7	TRBV29-1	NA	CSVASGAEWEQYF	TGCAGTGTTGCTAGCGGAGCAGAGTGGGAGCAGTACTTC
NA	TRBJ1-1	TRBV27	NA	CASSRPGDWVTEAFF	TGTGCCAGCAGTAGGCCAGGGGATTGGGTCACTGAAGCTTTCTTT
TRBD1	TRBJ2-5	TRBV7-3	NA	CASSSGQGETQYF	TGTGCCAGCAGCTCGGGACAGGGAGAGACCCAGTACTTC
NA	TRBJ2-3	TRBV7-9	NA	CASSSQGVGTDTQYF	TGTGCCAGCAGCTCGCAAGGGGTGGGGACAGATACGCAGTATTTT
TRBD1	TRBJ1-5	TRBV5-1	NA	CASSRFPQGQRNQPQHF	TGCGCCAGCAGCCGGTTTCCCCAGGGACAGCGGAATCAGCCCCAGCATTTT
TRBD1	TRBJ1-5	TRBV5-5	once	CASSLESGGLNQPQHF	TGTGCCAGCAGCTTGGAGTCAGGGGGGCTCAATCAGCCCCAGCATTTT
TRBD2	TRBJ2-5	TRBV9	NA	CASSVGREGWETQYF	TGTGCCAGCAGCGTAGGTCGGGAGGGCTGGGAGACCCAGTACTTC
NA	TRBJ1-3	TRBV6-5	NA	CASALGGNSGNTIYF	TGTGCCAGCGCCCTGGGGGGAAACTCTGGAAACACCATATATTTT
TRBD1	TRBJ1-2	TRBV4-3	NA	CASSSTGYGDGYTF	TGCGCCAGCAGCTCGACAGGGTACGGGGATGGCTACACCTTC
TRBD2	TRBJ2-5	TRBV9	NA	CASSVGAGGPMETQYF	TGTGCCAGCAGCGTAGGGGCGGGAGGGCCTATGGAGACCCAGTACTTC
TRBD2	TRBJ2-5	TRBV9	once	CASSVLAAGETQYF	TGTGCCAGCAGCGTACTAGCGGCTGGAGAGACCCAGTACTTC
NA	TRBJ2-3	TRBV11-3	NA	CASSHSREFPPTDTQYF	TGTGCCAGCAGCCACTCCAGGGAATTTCCTCCCACAGATACGCAGTATTTT
TRBD2	TRBJ2-7	TRBV9	NA	CASSVVAGSYEQYF	TGTGCCAGCAGCGTAGTAGCGGGGTCCTACGAGCAGTACTTC
NA	TRBJ1-2	TRBV21-1	NA	CAAGSTGTFDEGYGYTF	TGTGCCGCGGGGTCAACCGGGACTTTCGACGAGGGGTATGGCTACACCTTC
TRBD2	TRBJ2-5	TRBV24-1	NA	CATSDFTPGGETQYF	TGTGCCACCAGTGATTTCACGCCGGGGGGGGAGACCCAGTACTTC
TRBD1	TRBJ1-3	TRBV7-9	NA	CASSSEDRVHTIYF	TGTGCCAGCAGCTCAGAAGACAGGGTACACACCATATATTTT
NA	TRBJ1-1	TRBV28	NA	CASTVAHRAFF	TGTGCCAGCACTGTAGCCCATCGAGCTTTCTTT